This T cell receptor beta chain was captured in a study of OX40 agonist ivuxolimab in advanced cancers. Study observations and caveats: The expanded peripheral T cells' antigen specificity was not determined. It was also the case that some nonresponders had low normalized T-cell clonal expansion.

Germline lookup yields CDR1 SGHDT and CDR2 YYEEEE. Trimming stripped 0 bases from V and 5 bases from J, with 14 bases between. The CDR3 is made up of 15 amino acids. Concerning this clone: Antigen: not known.

Clones were sequenced by immunoSEQ multiplex PCR, and TCRdb holds only the in-frame ones, with some missing. The data contain over 20,000 clones, 78% of them seen just once; the ten biggest clones take up 1.4%. The TCR sequence derives from an adult with an advanced solid tumor such as melanoma, head and neck, liver or kidney cancer. V is TRBV5-6 and J is TRBJ1-2, with D maybe TRBD1 (5 bases). Sequenced material: CD4+ or CD8+ T cells sorted from blood, taken in a trial of the OX40 agonist ivuxolimab. Written as DNA, the CDR3 is TGTGCCAGCAGCTTGGTGGGACGGCGAAATTATGGCTACACCTTC. Its translation is CASSLVGRRNYGYTF.